This T cell receptor (beta chain) was captured in a study of blood T cell repertoires in COVID-19. Some clones are missing from TCRdb's copy, which holds only in-frame ones; the method was immunoSEQ multiplex PCR. Of some 260,000 clones in the sample, roughly 87% are singletons; the top ten hold under 6.5%. Germline lookup yields CDR1 MGHRA and CDR2 YSYEKL. The CDR3 covers 19 residues. Trimming left V 0 bases short and J 3 bases short, with 21 bases between. The V and J genes are TRBV4-1 and TRBJ2-1; possible D gene TRBD2, 6 bases. Sequenced material: PBMCs or T cells enriched from blood (not recorded which). The TCR comes from a woman aged 25 to 39 with acute COVID-19. This CDR3 is CASSQEETMAGKIYNEQFF. CDR3 DNA: TGCGCCAGCAGCCAAGAAGAAACAATGGCGGGGAAGATCTACAATGAGCAGTTCTTC.